Listed below are T cell receptor beta chains from one sample, sequenced in a study of cytomegalovirus exposure and HLA in healthy donors. The repertoire was sequenced with immunoSEQ multiplex PCR; TCRdb's copy has only in-frame clones and lacks some. Of more than 300,000 clones in the sample, roughly 85% are singletons; the top ten hold around 0.8%. Sample: PBMCs. These receptors all stem from a woman aged 18-29 years in good health and CMV-seronegative. Both conserved end residues are part of each CDR3. The order of the fields is V gene, J gene, D gene, CDR3 protein. D genes are given only for firm matches.

>TRBV7-9|TRBJ1-2|NA
CASSPRGRVGGYTF
>TRBV7-8|TRBJ2-2|NA
CASSLVTVGNTGELFF
>TRBV5-6|TRBJ2-3|NA
CASSSLTDTQYF
>TRBV7-6|TRBJ2-7|NA
CASSSGQPYEQYF
>TRBV6-1|TRBJ1-2|NA
CASLLVGYTF
>TRBV15|TRBJ1-1|NA
CATSPTPSGTEAFF
>TRBV10-3|TRBJ1-2|TRBD1
CANRQGAFSVGYTF
>TRBV4-3|TRBJ1-4|TRBD1
CASSEQGATNEKLFF
>TRBV2|TRBJ2-1|TRBD2
CASSEGLAINNNEQFF
>TRBV11-2|TRBJ2-6|NA
CASSLMAAASSGANVLTF
>TRBV9|TRBJ2-7|TRBD2
CASSARLAGEQYF
>TRBV7-2|TRBJ2-7|NA
CASSPSGSPYEQYF
>TRBV27|TRBJ2-2|NA
CASSFSIRGLAAGPGELFF
>TRBV13|TRBJ2-7|TRBD1
CASSTRQGGNEQYF
>TRBV2|TRBJ1-2|NA
CASSEARGANYGYTF
>TRBV14|TRBJ2-1|NA
CASSHLSSYNEQFF
>TRBV5-1|TRBJ2-1|TRBD2
CASSQTGLAGVNEQFF
>TRBV30|TRBJ1-1|TRBD1
CAWSVGVIQQGRNFF
>TRBV18|TRBJ2-7|NA
CASSPRGVDYEQYF
>TRBV18|TRBJ1-1|NA
CASSPQGHDTEAFF
>TRBV27|TRBJ1-1|TRBD1
CASSFSRGTEAFF
>TRBV7-9|TRBJ2-5|NA
CASSSDLGGTQYF
>TRBV2|TRBJ2-1|TRBD2
CASNRGSSYNEQFF
>TRBV11-2|TRBJ2-2|NA
CASSLAAGRELFF
>TRBV5-4|TRBJ2-3|TRBD2
CASSSSAGGSTDTQYF
>TRBV7-2|TRBJ1-3|TRBD1
CASSYTGGAGNTIYF
>TRBV11-1|TRBJ2-3|TRBD2
CASSLGLGTDTQYF
>TRBV2|TRBJ1-2|NA
CASIWAEANYGYTF
>TRBV28|TRBJ2-7|NA
CAAGAGIYEQYF
>TRBV7-8|TRBJ2-7|TRBD1
CASSFDRDRAEQYF
>TRBV4-3|TRBJ2-1|TRBD1
CASSQDSGQGVGNEQFF
>TRBV4-2|TRBJ1-1|NA
CASSSVMNTEAFF
>TRBV6-1|TRBJ1-5|NA
CASLQGYSNQPQHF
>TRBV5-4|TRBJ1-2|NA
CASSPAGQSLNYGYTF
>TRBV2|TRBJ1-3|NA
CAGQLTDGNTIYF
>TRBV4-3|TRBJ2-7|NA
CASSQGYPTVGGYEQYF
>TRBV18|TRBJ2-7|TRBD1
CASSPKRLLWDRVSYEQYF
>TRBV7-9|TRBJ2-7|NA
CASSLASTVYEQYF
>TRBV7-9|TRBJ2-1|NA
CASSVGDFEQFF
>TRBV28|TRBJ2-1|NA
CASSLRGTYNEQFF
>TRBV5-1|TRBJ2-7|NA
CASSSGVAYEQYF
>TRBV7-2|TRBJ2-7|TRBD1
CASSLLGTGVYEQYF
>TRBV10-3|TRBJ2-1|NA
CAISQTSSYNEQFF